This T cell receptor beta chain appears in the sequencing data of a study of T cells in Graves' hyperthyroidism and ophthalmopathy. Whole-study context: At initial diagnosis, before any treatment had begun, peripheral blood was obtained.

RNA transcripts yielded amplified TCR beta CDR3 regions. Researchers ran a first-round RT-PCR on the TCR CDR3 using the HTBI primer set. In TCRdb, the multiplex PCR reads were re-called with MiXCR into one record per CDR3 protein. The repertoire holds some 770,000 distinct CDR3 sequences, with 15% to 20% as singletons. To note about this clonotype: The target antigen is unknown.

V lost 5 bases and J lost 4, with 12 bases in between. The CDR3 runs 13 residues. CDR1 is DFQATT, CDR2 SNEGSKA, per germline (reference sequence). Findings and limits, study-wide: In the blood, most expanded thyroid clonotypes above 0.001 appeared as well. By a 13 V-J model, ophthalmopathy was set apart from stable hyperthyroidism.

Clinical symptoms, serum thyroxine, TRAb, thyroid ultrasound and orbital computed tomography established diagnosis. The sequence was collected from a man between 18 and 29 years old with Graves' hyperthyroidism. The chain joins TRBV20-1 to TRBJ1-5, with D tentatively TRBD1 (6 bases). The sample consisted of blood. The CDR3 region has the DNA TGCAGTGCTCGGCAGGGGACGAATCAGCCCCAGCATTTT. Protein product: CSARQGTNQPQHF.